This record covers a single T cell receptor beta chain. The data stem from a study of T cells in Graves' hyperthyroidism and ophthalmopathy. Regions amplified from RNA transcripts were the TCR beta CDR3 regions. The primer set for the first-round RT-PCR of the TCR CDR3 was HTBI. Each CDR3 protein gets one entry after TCRdb re-called the multiplex PCR reads with MiXCR. The sample records hundreds of thousands of distinct CDR3 sequences, 15% to 17% being singletons. The sequence came from a woman aged 18-29 years with Graves' hyperthyroidism. Sample: blood.

The CDR3 protein is CASSQEARRQGRSYNSPLHF. DNA of the CDR3: TGTGCCAGCAGCCAAGAAGCAAGGCGACAGGGCCGCTCCTATAATTCACCCCTCCACTTT. The chain has TRBV4-2 and TRBJ1-6; 7 bases match TRBD1. This CDR3 spans 20 amino acids. Germline V gives CDR1 LGHNA, CDR2 YNFKEQ. The V gene end was trimmed by 0 bases and the J gene end by 0 bases; junction bases not matched to a gene: 11.